These T cell receptor beta chains were read from a single sample in a study of blood T cell repertoires in COVID-19. The table came from immunoSEQ multiplex PCR; TCRdb's copy has only in-frame clones and leaves some out. The table shows some 520,000 clones, with roughly 87% occurring only once. The sample comprised peripheral blood. The receptors come from a young man with COVID-19, enrolled during active disease. Each CDR3 is given with its conserved first and last residue. A D gene is named only where the DNA matches it firmly. The listing skips clone size in some rows; elsewhere it reads once, few, many or a size class.

>.|TRBJ1-1|.|TRBV11-2|14
CASSFQDGGTEAFF
TGTGCCAGCAGCTTCCAGGACGGAGGCACTGAAGCTTTCTTT
>TRBD1|TRBJ1-6|.|TRBV11-3|18
CASSLDRGLPSYNSPLHF
TGTGCCAGCAGCTTAGACAGGGGGCTCCCCTCCTATAATTCACCCCTCCACTTT
>TRBD1|TRBJ2-7|.|TRBV5-1|15
CASSLGDRGLYEQYF
TGCGCCAGCAGCTTGGGGGACAGGGGGCTATACGAGCAGTACTTC
>TRBD1|TRBJ2-1|.|TRBV5-3|15
CARGTGPGVLNEQFF
TGTGCCAGAGGGACAGGGCCAGGCGTTTTGAATGAGCAGTTCTTC
>TRBD1|TRBJ1-2|few|TRBV6-5|15
CASSYHRGTGYGYTF
TGTGCCAGCAGTTACCATCGAGGGACAGGGTATGGCTACACCTTC
>TRBD1|TRBJ1-1|.|TRBV5-1|15
CASSLIQTGVTEAFF
TGCGCCAGCAGCCTCATCCAGACAGGGGTCACTGAAGCTTTCTTT
>.|TRBJ2-1|once|TRBV14|16
CASSQTAGAIYNEQFF
TGTGCCAGCAGCCAAACGGCAGGGGCGATATACAATGAGCAGTTCTTC
>.|TRBJ2-5|.|TRBV3-1/TRBV3-2|14
CASSQGGAQETQYF
TGTGCCAGCAGCCAAGGGGGAGCCCAAGAGACCCAGTACTTC
>TRBD1|TRBJ1-2|.|TRBV19|13
CASSNRDSLRYTF
TGTGCCAGTAGTAACCGGGACAGCTTGCGCTACACCTTC
>TRBD1|TRBJ1-2|.|TRBV18|16
CASSPTGGFSNYGYTF
TGTGCCAGCTCACCGACAGGGGGCTTTAGTAACTATGGCTACACCTTC
>.|TRBJ2-5|.|TRBV5-1|14
CASSPEGDTETQYF
TGCGCCAGCAGCCCCGAAGGGGACACAGAGACCCAGTACTTC
>TRBD1|TRBJ2-1|.|TRBV6-5|14
CASTSGTGGNEQFF
TGTGCCAGCACCTCCGGGACAGGGGGTAATGAGCAGTTCTTC
>TRBD2|TRBJ2-2|once|TRBV19|16
CASSELGLAGTGELFF
TGTGCCAGTAGTGAGTTGGGACTAGCGGGGACCGGGGAGCTGTTTTTT
>TRBD1|TRBJ2-2|.|TRBV7-9|15
CASSSGQGNTGELFF
TGTGCCAGCAGCTCGGGACAGGGGAACACCGGGGAGCTGTTTTTT
>TRBD2|TRBJ2-5|.|TRBV5-4|17
CASSLSAGGPVWETQYF
TGTGCCAGCAGCTTGTCTGCGGGGGGGCCGGTATGGGAGACCCAGTACTTC
>TRBD2|TRBJ2-1|.|TRBV19|14
CASSPRTRTLEQFF
TGTGCCAGTAGTCCCCGGACTAGAACGCTTGAGCAGTTCTTC
>.|TRBJ2-5|once|TRBV4-1|15
CASSQEQAGQETQYF
TGCGCCAGCAGCCAAGAACAAGCAGGACAAGAGACCCAGTACTTC
>.|TRBJ2-2|.|TRBV21-1|17
CASKGDGPLLNTGELFF
TGTGCCAGCAAGGGAGACGGCCCTTTACTGAACACCGGGGAGCTGTTTTTT
>TRBD2|TRBJ2-5|.|TRBV10-2|15
CASGVTSGVQETQYF
TGCGCCAGCGGGGTGACTAGCGGGGTTCAAGAGACCCAGTACTTC
>.|TRBJ2-7|.|TRBV21-1|15
CASSKVRTAAYEQYF
TGTGCCAGCAGCAAAGTGAGGACAGCAGCCTACGAGCAGTACTTC
>.|TRBJ1-2|few|TRBV7-9|13
CASSSKPNYGYTF
TGTGCCAGCAGCTCGAAGCCGAACTATGGCTACACCTTC
>.|TRBJ1-3|.|TRBV5-5|14
CASSLRGSGNTIYF
TGTGCCAGCAGCTTGCGCGGATCTGGAAACACCATATATTTT
>TRBD2|TRBJ2-7|.|TRBV6-6|17
CVSRRGTSGRALYEQYF
TGTGTCAGCAGGCGAGGGACTAGCGGGAGGGCCCTCTACGAGCAGTACTTC
>.|TRBJ2-2|.|TRBV5-1|15
CASSPPGGLSGELFF
TGCGCCAGCAGCCCCCCGGGCGGGTTGTCCGGGGAGCTGTTTTTT
>.|TRBJ1-4|.|TRBV3-1/TRBV3-2|17
CASSDRQDPATNEKLFF
TGTGCCAGCAGCGATAGACAGGATCCGGCAACTAATGAAAAACTGTTTTTT
>.|TRBJ2-1|.|TRBV2|14
CASETRSTYNEQFF
TGTGCCAGCGAAACTCGGAGTACCTACAATGAGCAGTTCTTC
>.|TRBJ1-6|.|TRBV7-9|18
CASSPFTGASSYNSPLHF
TGTGCCAGCAGCCCGTTTACGGGTGCAAGCTCCTATAATTCACCCCTCCACTTT
>.|TRBJ2-2|.|TRBV10-2|15
CASSPGHMNTGELFF
TGCGCCAGCAGTCCGGGACACATGAACACCGGGGAGCTGTTTTTT
>.|TRBJ2-3|.|TRBV4-1|14
CASSQDSGTDTQYF
TGCGCCAGCAGCCAAGATTCGGGAACAGATACGCAGTATTTT
>TRBD2|TRBJ2-2|.|TRBV6-4|17
CASSDSNLAGVPGELFF
TGTGCCAGCAGTGACTCGAATCTAGCGGGGGTACCCGGGGAGCTGTTTTTT
>TRBD1|TRBJ2-5|.|TRBV29-1|12
CSAVGQGEGQYF
TGCAGCGCGGTGGGACAGGGAGAAGGCCAGTACTTC
>TRBD1|TRBJ1-1|.|TRBV10-1|15
CASMPGQGFGAEAFF
TGCGCCAGTATGCCGGGACAGGGGTTCGGGGCTGAAGCTTTCTTT
>TRBD1|TRBJ1-3|.|TRBV5-1|15
CASSLDRGLGNTIYF
TGCGCCAGCAGCTTGGACAGGGGGCTTGGAAACACCATATATTTT
>TRBD2|TRBJ2-7|.|TRBV9|15
CASSGTSGSSAEQYF
TGTGCCAGCAGCGGTACTAGCGGGAGCTCTGCCGAGCAGTACTTC
>TRBD1|TRBJ2-1|.|TRBV2|12
CASRDRGYEQFF
TGTGCCAGCAGGGACAGGGGGTATGAGCAGTTCTTC
>TRBD1|TRBJ2-7|.|TRBV11-3|17
CASSFFPGQGLAWEQYF
TGTGCCAGCAGCTTCTTTCCGGGACAGGGGCTTGCATGGGAGCAGTACTTC
>TRBD2|TRBJ2-7|.|TRBV7-2|15
CASSLFGGVYYEQYF
TGTGCCAGCAGCTTATTCGGGGGGGTGTACTACGAGCAGTACTTC
>TRBD2|TRBJ2-7|.|TRBV11-3|17
CASSLDSGRASSYEQYF
TGTGCCAGCAGCTTAGATAGCGGGAGGGCGAGCTCCTACGAGCAGTACTTC
>TRBD1|TRBJ2-2|.|TRBV2|15
CASRRTGVNTGELFF
TGTGCCTCCCGTCGGACAGGGGTGAACACCGGGGAGCTGTTTTTT
>.|TRBJ2-2|.|TRBV6-6|15
CASSAPQQYTGELFF
TGTGCCAGCAGTGCCCCCCAACAGTACACCGGGGAGCTGTTTTTT
>TRBD1|TRBJ2-2|.|TRBV3-1/TRBV3-2|15
CASSHRTGVTGELFF
TGTGCCAGCAGTCATAGGACAGGCGTCACCGGGGAGCTGTTTTTT
>.|TRBJ2-7|once|TRBV11-3|15
CASSPRYREYDEQYF
TGTGCCAGCAGCCCACGATACAGGGAGTACGACGAGCAGTACTTC
>.|TRBJ2-2|.|TRBV2|15
CASPATGYRTGELFF
TGTGCCAGCCCGGCAACAGGGTATAGGACCGGGGAGCTGTTTTTT
>TRBD1|TRBJ2-7|.|TRBV20-1|16
CSASHWGTGGLYEQYF
TGCAGTGCTAGTCACTGGGGGACAGGTGGACTCTACGAGCAGTACTTC
>TRBD2|TRBJ2-1|.|TRBV7-2|15
CASSSIGRADAWQFF
TGTGCCAGCAGCTCCATTGGGAGGGCAGACGCTTGGCAGTTCTTC
>.|TRBJ2-2|.|TRBV29-1|14
CSSQTGRNTGELFF
TGCAGCTCCCAGACAGGTCGGAACACCGGGGAGCTGTTTTTT
>TRBD2|TRBJ2-5|.|TRBV20-1|15
CSASGSSGSGETQYF
TGCAGTGCTAGTGGGTCTAGCGGGAGCGGAGAGACCCAGTACTTC
>TRBD1|TRBJ2-7|.|TRBV5-1|15
CASSPGTGILYEQYF
TGCGCCAGCAGCCCTGGGACAGGGATACTCTACGAGCAGTACTTC
>.|TRBJ1-5|once|TRBV7-9|14
CASSLRGAVQPQHF
TGTGCCAGCAGCTTACGGGGGGCAGTTCAGCCCCAGCATTTT
>.|TRBJ2-5|.|TRBV21-1|14
CASPSGGPPETQYF
TGTGCCAGCCCTAGCGGGGGCCCCCCCGAGACCCAGTACTTC
>.|TRBJ2-7|once|TRBV5-1|10
CASSFGEQYF
TGCGCCAGCAGCTTCGGGGAGCAGTACTTC
>.|TRBJ2-7|.|TRBV21-1|17
CASSTREPDRGGNEQYF
TGTGCCAGCAGCACAAGGGAACCGGACAGGGGAGGGAACGAGCAGTACTTC
>TRBD2|TRBJ2-7|.|TRBV10-1|18
CASSDSTFGLAGLYEQYF
TGCGCCAGCAGTGACTCTACCTTCGGGCTAGCGGGATTGTACGAGCAGTACTTC
>TRBD2|TRBJ2-2|.|TRBV20-1|15
CSASTSGGGTGELFF
TGCAGTGCTAGTACTAGCGGGGGGGGTACCGGGGAGCTGTTTTTT
>TRBD1|TRBJ1-4|.|TRBV7-8|18
CASSQRTGGVLTGEKLFF
TGTGCCAGCAGCCAACGGACAGGGGGCGTATTGACGGGGGAAAAACTGTTTTTT